This is a list of T cell receptor beta chains from one sample in a study of Ad26.COV2.S vaccination and SARS-CoV-2 variants. Repertoires were generated with immunoSEQ multiplex PCR, while TCRdb's copy carries only in-frame clones and drops some. The sample records about 680,000 clones, around 90% being singletons. The sequencing used peripheral blood, collected in a trial of Ad26.COV2.S vaccine versus placebo. These receptors all stem from a person aged 18-65 years who received the Ad26.COV2.S COVID-19 vaccine or a placebo. The CDR3 runs from the conserved cysteine through the conserved F or W. A D gene is named only where the DNA matches it firmly. Not all rows give a size; the values are once, few, many and, for expanded clones, a class.

j_call,clone_size,v_call,d_call,cdr3_nt,cdr3_aa
TRBJ2-7,few,TRBV5-1,TRBD1,TGCGCCAGCAGCTTGGCCGGGACAGCCTTCTACGAGCAGTACTTC,CASSLAGTAFYEQYF
TRBJ2-3,NA,TRBV5-1,NA,TGCGCCAGCAGCTTGGAACCCTCTAGCACAGATACGCAGTATTTT,CASSLEPSSTDTQYF
TRBJ2-1,NA,TRBV6-5,TRBD2,TGTGCCAGCAGTTACCTGTCGGGAGGCCCGAGGAATGAGCAGTTCTTC,CASSYLSGGPRNEQFF
TRBJ2-1,NA,TRBV19,TRBD2,TGTGCCAGTAGTCCGGGACTAGTCAACAATGAGCAGTTCTTC,CASSPGLVNNEQFF
TRBJ2-2,NA,TRBV3-1/TRBV3-2,NA,TGTGCCAGCAGCCCCCGGCTGGGAGGGGAGCTGTTTTTT,CASSPRLGGELFF
TRBJ2-1,NA,TRBV11-3,TRBD2,TGTGCCAGCAGCTTAGAGCTAGCGGGGGGTTACAATGAGCAGTTCTTC,CASSLELAGGYNEQFF
TRBJ1-5,few,TRBV7-2,NA,TGTGCCAGCAGCCTGGAAGACTTTAAGGCCCAGCATTTT,CASSLEDFKAQHF
TRBJ1-5,NA,TRBV19,NA,TGTGCCAGTAGTATTGTGGGGGAAGACAGGTCCAATCAGCCCCAGCATTTT,CASSIVGEDRSNQPQHF
TRBJ1-1,NA,TRBV10-2,NA,TGCGCCAGCAGTGGAACAGGGATGAGCACTGAAGCTTTCTTT,CASSGTGMSTEAFF
TRBJ1-1,NA,TRBV6-2/TRBV6-3,TRBD1,TGTGCCAGCAGTTATCCCGACAGGGTGAACACTGAAGCTTTCTTT,CASSYPDRVNTEAFF
TRBJ2-2,NA,TRBV11-3,NA,TGTGCCAGCAGCTTATACGGGGACGGCGGCGGGGAGCTGTTTTTT,CASSLYGDGGGELFF
TRBJ2-3,NA,TRBV7-3,NA,TGTGCCAGCAGCCCTTCCCGGGGTTCGGATACGCAGTATTTT,CASSPSRGSDTQYF
TRBJ2-1,NA,TRBV4-2,NA,TGTGCCAGCAGCCAAGATTTGGGGGCAGAGCAGTTCTTC,CASSQDLGAEQFF
TRBJ2-5,NA,TRBV5-1,NA,TGCGCCAGCAGTTTTTCTGGGGGGGCCTTGGAGACCCAGTACTTC,CASSFSGGALETQYF
TRBJ2-2,NA,TRBV5-1,TRBD1,TGCGCCAGCAGCCCGGGACAGACCGGGGAGCTGTTTTTT,CASSPGQTGELFF
TRBJ1-5,NA,TRBV7-2,NA,TGTGCCAGCAGCTTATTCCCGGATAGCAATCAGCCCCAGCATTTT,CASSLFPDSNQPQHF
TRBJ1-2,NA,TRBV2,TRBD1,TGTGCCAGCAGTGGCCACGGGACAGGGCTCGTCTATGGCTACACCTTC,CASSGHGTGLVYGYTF
TRBJ2-1,NA,TRBV19,NA,TGTGCCAGTAGTGGGGGGACTCCATACAATGAGCAGTTCTTC,CASSGGTPYNEQFF
TRBJ1-1,NA,TRBV19,TRBD1,TGTGCCAGTAGCGCCGACAGGGACACTGAAGCTTTCTTT,CASSADRDTEAFF
TRBJ1-5,NA,TRBV19,NA,TGTGCCAGTAGTATAGATCTGGGTAGCAATCAGCCCCAGCATTTT,CASSIDLGSNQPQHF
TRBJ2-7,once,TRBV27,NA,TGTGCCAGCAATCCCCTTCCGGGAGCCAACTACGAGCAGTACTTC,CASNPLPGANYEQYF
TRBJ1-5,NA,TRBV7-9,NA,TGTGCCAGCAGCCCCGACAATAGCAATCAGCCCCAGCATTTT,CASSPDNSNQPQHF
TRBJ2-1,NA,TRBV29-1,NA,TGCAGCCAATTACAGCGCGGTGAGCAGTTCTTC,CSQLQRGEQFF
TRBJ2-6,NA,TRBV29-1,NA,TGCAGCGTTGGACCGAGCTCTGGGGCCAACGTCCTGACTTTC,CSVGPSSGANVLTF
TRBJ1-5,NA,TRBV5-6,TRBD1,TGTGCCAGCAGCGACCGGACGTTCAGGGGGCACGGGCCCCAGCATTTT,CASSDRTFRGHGPQHF
TRBJ1-1,NA,TRBV7-2,NA,TGTGCCAGCAGCTTAGCCTTCGTTCCTGAAGCTTTCTTT,CASSLAFVPEAFF
TRBJ2-7,NA,TRBV6-5,TRBD1,TGTGCCAGCAGCGGGGACAGCCTCTACGAGCAGTACTTC,CASSGDSLYEQYF
TRBJ1-2,NA,TRBV12-3/TRBV12-4,NA,TGTGCCAGCATTCAAACAGGGCAAAGGGGCTACACCTTC,CASIQTGQRGYTF
TRBJ2-7,NA,TRBV19,NA,TGTGCCAGTAGTCCAAATGACAATTACGAGCAGTACTTC,CASSPNDNYEQYF
TRBJ1-2,NA,TRBV9,TRBD1,TGTGCCAGCAGCAAGACAGGGGGATCGCCTAGTGGCTACACCTTC,CASSKTGGSPSGYTF
TRBJ1-3,once,TRBV7-8,NA,TGTGCCAGCAGCTGGTTCTCTGGAAACACCATATATTTT,CASSWFSGNTIYF
TRBJ1-1,NA,TRBV19,NA,TGTGCCAGTACTTGGGGCCAGAACACTGAAGCTTTCTTT,CASTWGQNTEAFF
TRBJ2-5,NA,TRBV29-1,TRBD2,TGCAGCGTTGATTGGTGGGCTAGCGGGTTGAAGACCCAGTACTTC,CSVDWWASGLKTQYF
TRBJ2-2,NA,TRBV11-2,TRBD2,TGTGCCAGCAACCCGGGGAGGGGAATCGCCGGGGAGCTGTTTTTT,CASNPGRGIAGELFF
TRBJ2-3,NA,TRBV5-6,NA,TGTGCCAGCAGCTTTGGCGGGCCAAGCACAGATACGCAGTATTTT,CASSFGGPSTDTQYF
TRBJ2-7,NA,TRBV27,NA,TGTGCCAGCAGTTTAGAGACAGGCCCAACCTACGAGCAGTACTTC,CASSLETGPTYEQYF
TRBJ1-5,NA,TRBV3-1/TRBV3-2,TRBD1,TGTGCCAGCAGCCAGGGGACAGGGTCCCCTCAGCCCCAGCATTTT,CASSQGTGSPQPQHF
TRBJ2-5,NA,TRBV7-6,NA,TGTGCCAGCAGTGTAGCAGCGGGTCAAGAGACCCAGTACTTC,CASSVAAGQETQYF
TRBJ2-5,NA,TRBV7-6,TRBD2,TGTGCCAGCAGCTTAACTAGCGGGAGTGGAGAGACCCAGTACTTC,CASSLTSGSGETQYF
TRBJ2-7,NA,TRBV27,NA,TGTGCCAGCAGTTTATCTGGACACGAGATCTACGAGCAGTACTTC,CASSLSGHEIYEQYF
TRBJ1-5,NA,TRBV6-2/TRBV6-3,NA,TGTGCCAGCAGCCGGACGGATAGCAATCAGCCCCAGCATTTT,CASSRTDSNQPQHF
TRBJ1-2,NA,TRBV4-2,TRBD1,TGTGCCAGCAGCCAAGGGACAGGGGTGGACTATGGCTACACCTTC,CASSQGTGVDYGYTF
TRBJ2-3,NA,TRBV5-4,NA,TGTGCCAGCAACCCCGGCCGCGGCAACACAGATACGCAGTATTTT,CASNPGRGNTDTQYF
TRBJ2-6,NA,TRBV2,TRBD1,TGTGCCAGCAGTTGGGACAGGGGCTCTGGGGCCAACGTCCTGACTTTC,CASSWDRGSGANVLTF
TRBJ2-3,NA,TRBV9,NA,TGTGCCAGCAGCGTAGAAGGCGATACGCAGTATTTT,CASSVEGDTQYF
TRBJ1-1,NA,TRBV10-3,NA,TGTGCCATCAGTGATGGTGGGGCAGGCACTGAAGCTTTCTTT,CAISDGGAGTEAFF
TRBJ2-1,NA,TRBV6-5,NA,TGTGCCAGCAGGGACACATCTAGTGAGCAGTTCTTC,CASRDTSSEQFF
TRBJ1-4,NA,TRBV6-1,NA,TGTGCCAGCAGTGAGACGGTTGCAACTAATGAAAAACTGTTTTTT,CASSETVATNEKLFF
TRBJ2-7,NA,TRBV12-3/TRBV12-4,NA,TGTGCCAGCTCGTTAGGCTACGAGCAGTACTTC,CASSLGYEQYF
TRBJ1-2,NA,TRBV30,TRBD1,TGTGCCTGGAGACTGAGGGGGCGGTATGGCTACACCTTC,CAWRLRGRYGYTF
TRBJ2-1,NA,TRBV10-3,NA,TGTGCCATCAGTGAAAGTCAATCCTACAATGAGCAGTTCTTC,CAISESQSYNEQFF
TRBJ2-1,NA,TRBV25-1,TRBD2,TGTGCCAGCAGTATACCGGGACTAGCGGGAGCGTACAATGAGCAGTTCTTC,CASSIPGLAGAYNEQFF
TRBJ2-1,NA,TRBV11-3,NA,TGTGCCAGCAGCTTGGACAGTGACCCTTCGTGGGAGCAGTTCTTC,CASSLDSDPSWEQFF
TRBJ1-6,NA,TRBV7-2,NA,TGTGCCAGCAGCCGCGTAGGGTCACCCCTCCACTTT,CASSRVGSPLHF
TRBJ1-1,NA,TRBV4-3,NA,TGCGCCAGCAGCCAAGAGCCCAGCTCCCACACTGAAGCTTTCTTT,CASSQEPSSHTEAFF
TRBJ2-7,NA,TRBV19,TRBD1,TGTGCCAGTAGTATAGGCAGGGGGATTTACGAGCAGTACTTC,CASSIGRGIYEQYF
TRBJ1-6,NA,TRBV6-1,NA,TGTGCCAGCAGTGATCGCTCCACGCGGTATAATTCACCCCTCCACTTT,CASSDRSTRYNSPLHF
TRBJ1-2,few,TRBV2,TRBD1,TGTGCCAGCAGAGACAGGGCGAGGCCTGACACCTTC,CASRDRARPDTF
TRBJ2-2,NA,TRBV5-1,NA,TGCGCCAGCAGCCCCTCTACCCCAGGAACCGGGGAGCTGTTTTTT,CASSPSTPGTGELFF